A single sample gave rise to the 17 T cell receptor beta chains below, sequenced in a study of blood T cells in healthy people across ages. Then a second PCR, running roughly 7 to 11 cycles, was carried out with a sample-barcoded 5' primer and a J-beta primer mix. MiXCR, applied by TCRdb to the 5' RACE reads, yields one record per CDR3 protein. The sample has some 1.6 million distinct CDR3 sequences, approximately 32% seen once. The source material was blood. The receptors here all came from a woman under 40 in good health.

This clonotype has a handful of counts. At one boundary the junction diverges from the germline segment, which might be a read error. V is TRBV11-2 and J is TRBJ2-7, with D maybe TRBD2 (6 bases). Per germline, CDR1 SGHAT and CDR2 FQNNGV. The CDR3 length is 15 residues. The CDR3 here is CARSPRRAGSYEQYF. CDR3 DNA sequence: TGTGCCCGCAGCCCACGGAGGGCCGGGTCCTACGAGCAGTACTTC.

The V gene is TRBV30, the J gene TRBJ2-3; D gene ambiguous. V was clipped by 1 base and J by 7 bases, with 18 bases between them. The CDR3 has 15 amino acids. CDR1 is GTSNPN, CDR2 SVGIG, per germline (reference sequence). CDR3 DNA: TGTGCCTGGAGTGGTTGGTCAACGATGGGAAATACGCAGTATTTT. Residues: CAWSGWSTMGNTQYF. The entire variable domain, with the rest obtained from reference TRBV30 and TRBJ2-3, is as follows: SQTIHQWPATLVQPVGSPLSLECTVEGTSNPNLYWYRQAAGRGLQLLFYSVGIGQISSEVPQNLSASRPQDRQFILSSKKLLLSDSGFYLCAWSGWSTMGNTQYFGPGTRLTVL.

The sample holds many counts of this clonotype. The CDR3 DNA sequence: TGCGCCAGCAGCTGGTACCGGGACAGGGATAGGGACGAGCAGTACTTC. This sequence encodes CASSWYRDRDRDEQYF. V gene TRBV5-1 combines with J gene TRBJ2-7; 9 bases align to TRBD1. Losses at the gene ends were 3 bases for V and 5 bases for J; bases not matched to a gene: 12. Germline CDR1 is SGHRS and CDR2 is YFSETQ. This CDR3 has 16 residues.

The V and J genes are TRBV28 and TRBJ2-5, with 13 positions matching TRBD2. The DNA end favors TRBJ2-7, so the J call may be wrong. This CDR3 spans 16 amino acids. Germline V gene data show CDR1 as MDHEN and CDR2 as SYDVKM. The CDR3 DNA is TGTGCCAGCAGTGCCTCCGGGACTAGCGGGAACGACGAGCAGTACTTC. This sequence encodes CASSASGTSGNDEQYF.

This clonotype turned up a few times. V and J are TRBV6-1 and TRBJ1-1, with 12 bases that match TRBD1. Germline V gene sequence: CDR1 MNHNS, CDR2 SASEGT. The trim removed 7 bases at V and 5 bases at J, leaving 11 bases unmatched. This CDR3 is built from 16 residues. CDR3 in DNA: TGTGCCAGCAACCGGGACAGGGGGCGCGTAATTACTGAAGCTTTCTTT. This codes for CASNRDRGRVITEAFF.

CDR3 sequence reads: CASSQDLSGGYNEQFF. In DNA, the CDR3 is TGCGCCAGCAGCCAAGATCTAAGCGGGGGGTACAATGAGCAGTTCTTC. J is TRBJ2-1 and V is TRBV4-1, with 9 bases lining up with TRBD2. CDR3 size: 16 residues. V gave up 0 bases and J gave up 4 bases; unmatched junction bases: 4. In germline, CDR1 is MGHRA, CDR2 YSYEKL.

The CDR3 reads CASTFSLGQGETQYF. CDR3 nucleotide sequence: TGTGCCAGCACCTTTAGTTTGGGGCAGGGAGAGACCCAGTACTTC. The V and J genes are TRBV9 and TRBJ2-5; possible D gene TRBD1, 5 bases. CDR1 is SGDLS and CDR2 is YYNGEE in the germline V gene. This CDR3 has 15 amino acids. The germline V and J ends were trimmed by 6 bases and 4 bases, with 19 bases remaining between them.

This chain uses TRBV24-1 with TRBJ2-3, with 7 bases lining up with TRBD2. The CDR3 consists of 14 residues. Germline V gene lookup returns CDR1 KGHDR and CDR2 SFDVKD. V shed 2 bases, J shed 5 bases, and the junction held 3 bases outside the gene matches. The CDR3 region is CATSDSGGGDTQYF. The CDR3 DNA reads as TGTGCCACCAGTGATTCGGGGGGAGGAGATACGCAGTATTTT.

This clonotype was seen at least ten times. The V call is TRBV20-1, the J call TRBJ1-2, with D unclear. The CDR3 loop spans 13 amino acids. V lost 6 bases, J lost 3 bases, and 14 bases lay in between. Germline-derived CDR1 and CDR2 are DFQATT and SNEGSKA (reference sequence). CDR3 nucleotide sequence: TGCAGTGCGACGGCAGATCCTTACTATGGCTACACCTTC. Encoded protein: CSATADPYYGYTF.

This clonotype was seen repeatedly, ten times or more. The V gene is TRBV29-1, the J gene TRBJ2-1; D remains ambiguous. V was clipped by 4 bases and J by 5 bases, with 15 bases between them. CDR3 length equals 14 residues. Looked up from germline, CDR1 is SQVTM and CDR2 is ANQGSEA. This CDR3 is CSVVDSPTDNEQFF. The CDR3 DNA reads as TGCAGCGTTGTCGACTCACCGACCGACAATGAGCAGTTCTTC.

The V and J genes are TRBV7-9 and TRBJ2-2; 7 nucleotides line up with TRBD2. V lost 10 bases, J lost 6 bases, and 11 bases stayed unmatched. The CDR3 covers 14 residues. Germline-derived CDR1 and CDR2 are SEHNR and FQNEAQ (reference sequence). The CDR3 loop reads CAKRGGGNSGELFF. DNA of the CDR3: TGTGCCAAAAGAGGCGGGGGAAATTCCGGGGAGCTGTTTTTT.

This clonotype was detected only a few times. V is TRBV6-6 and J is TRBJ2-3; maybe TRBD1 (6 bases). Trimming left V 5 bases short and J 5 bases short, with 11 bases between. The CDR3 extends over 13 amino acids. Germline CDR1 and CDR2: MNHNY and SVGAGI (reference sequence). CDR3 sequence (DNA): TGTGCCAGCAGTCTACAACAGGGAGATACGCAGTATTTT. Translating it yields CASSLQQGDTQYF.

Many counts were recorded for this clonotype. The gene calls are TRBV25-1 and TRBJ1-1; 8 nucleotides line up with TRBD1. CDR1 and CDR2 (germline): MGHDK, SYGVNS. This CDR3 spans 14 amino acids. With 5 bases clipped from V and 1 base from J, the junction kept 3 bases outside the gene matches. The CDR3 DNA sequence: TGTGCCAGCAGTTTCACAGGGGGGAACACTGAAGCTTTCTTT. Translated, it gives CASSFTGGNTEAFF.

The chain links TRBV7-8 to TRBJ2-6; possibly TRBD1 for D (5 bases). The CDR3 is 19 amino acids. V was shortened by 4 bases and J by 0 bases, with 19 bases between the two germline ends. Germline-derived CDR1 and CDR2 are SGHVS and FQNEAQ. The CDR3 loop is CASSSAHPGYPSGANVLTF. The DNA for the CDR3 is TGTGCCAGCAGCTCTGCCCATCCAGGGTATCCCTCTGGGGCCAACGTCCTGACTTTC.

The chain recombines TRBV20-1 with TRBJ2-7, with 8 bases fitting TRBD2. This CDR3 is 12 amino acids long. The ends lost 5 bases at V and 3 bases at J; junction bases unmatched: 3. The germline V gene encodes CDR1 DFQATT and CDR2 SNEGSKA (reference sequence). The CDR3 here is CSAETSGYEQYF. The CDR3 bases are TGCAGTGCTGAAACTAGCGGCTACGAGCAGTACTTC.

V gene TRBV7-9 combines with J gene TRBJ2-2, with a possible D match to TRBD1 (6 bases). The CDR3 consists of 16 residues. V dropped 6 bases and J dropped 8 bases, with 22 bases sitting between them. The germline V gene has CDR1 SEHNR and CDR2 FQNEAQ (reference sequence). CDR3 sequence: CASSQGQGPGEGELFF. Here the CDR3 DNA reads TGTGCCAGCAGTCAGGGACAAGGGCCCGGCGAGGGGGAGCTGTTTTTT.

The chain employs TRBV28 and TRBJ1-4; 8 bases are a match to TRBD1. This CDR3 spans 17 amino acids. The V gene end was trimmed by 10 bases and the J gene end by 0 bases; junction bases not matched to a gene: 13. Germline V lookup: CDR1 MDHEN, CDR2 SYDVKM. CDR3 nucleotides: TGTGCCACCCACTTCAGGGGGCGAGGGGCAACTAATGAAAAACTGTTTTTT. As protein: CATHFRGRGATNEKLFF. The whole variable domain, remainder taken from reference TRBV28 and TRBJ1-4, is DVKVTQSSRYLVKRTGEKVFLECVQDMDHENMFWYRQDPGLGLRLIYFSYDVKMKEKGDIPEGYSVSREKKERFSLILESASTNQTSMYLCATHFRGRGATNEKLFFGSGTQLSVL.